This T cell receptor beta chain was identified during a study of T cell responses to AZD1222 COVID-19 vaccine. The germline gives CDR1 SGHVS, CDR2 FNYEAQ. Deletions cut 5 bases from V and 0 bases from J, with 2 bases between. This CDR3 comprises 11 residues. TCRdb's table, derived via immunoSEQ multiplex PCR, lists solely in-frame clones and lacks some. The repertoire holds about 64,000 clones, with just over 90% as singletons. The input for sequencing was peripheral blood, taken 28 days after the second dose of the MenACWY control vaccine. The chain has TRBV7-6 and TRBJ2-7; no definite D call. This TCR was recovered from an adult who received the MenACWY meningococcal vaccine as a control. CDR3 DNA: TGTGCCAGCAGCCCCTCCTACGAGCAGTACTTC. Amino acids: CASSPSYEQYF.